The T cell receptor (beta chain) under discussion was sequenced for a study of T cell responses to AZD1222 COVID-19 vaccine. Broader study findings: Repertoires were obtained only post-peak T cell response. Vaccine-associated CD4 TCRs spanned spike, dominant at 160-218 and 743-854. Mostly white British, mostly female donors; authors suggested clonal diversity may be underestimated.

Assay used: immunoSEQ multiplex PCR; TCRdb lists only in-frame clones, some missing. The sample lists around 140,000 clones; 70% to 90% were seen once. The ends lost 3 bases at V and 5 bases at J; junction bases unmatched: 10. CDR1 is SGHAT, CDR2 FQNNGV, per germline. This CDR3 spans 15 amino acids. With regard to this clone: The antigen remains unidentified.

The chain is built from TRBV11-2 and TRBJ2-7; TRBD1 matches 7 bases. This TCR derives from an adult who received the AZD1222 COVID-19 vaccine. Sequencing used peripheral blood, obtained 28 days after the second AZD1222 dose. The CDR3 DNA is TGTGCCAGCAGCTTCGGACAGGAAAAGTCCCACGAGCAGTACTTC. It codes for CASSFGQEKSHEQYF.